Sequencing of this T cell receptor beta chain was carried out in a study of T cells in Graves' hyperthyroidism and ophthalmopathy (dated by TCRdb to about 2019). About the study as a whole: Peripheral blood samples were taken at the time of initial diagnosis, prior to any treatment. For training and testing, the approximately 92 patients in the discovery cohort were randomly divided in a 7:3 ratio. To identify distinguishing TCR V-J signatures, a discovery cohort of some 99 patients was used, comprising 43 with Graves' ophthalmopathy and 57 with stable Graves' hyperthyroidism. In addition, the study compared T-cell repertoires in thyroid tissue and in blood from six Graves' hyperthyroidism patients. Prospective prediction of ophthalmopathy was tested in an independent validation cohort consisting of 18 hyperthyroidism patients and 15 or so patients who later progressed to ophthalmopathy. The paper reports TCR Vbeta CDR3 sequencing of 130 to 150 peripheral blood samples: over 40 ophthalmopathy, over 70 hyperthyroidism and around 17 progressor patients. Once sampling was done, hyperthyroidism patients were given methimazole at a starting dose of 30 mg daily, whereas ophthalmopathy patients were given high-dose intravenous methylprednisolone. General conclusions and limits of the study: Most expanded thyroid clonotypes (frequency above 0.001) were also found in blood, which suggests that blood repertoires may mirror thyroid immune responses. Sample size was not statistically predetermined, and investigators were not blinded to group allocation. In cross-validation, a model built on a 13 V-J signature told ophthalmopathy apart from stable hyperthyroidism with under 90% sensitivity and about 81% specificity, and in testing the same model reached 80%/75%. In validation, the model predicted progression to ophthalmopathy a median of about 5.9 months before onset, with 70% to 71% sensitivity and nearly 75% specificity.

Turning to this clonotype: Its antigen target is currently unknown. No base-level quality is on record; no much larger clone is a single base apart.

TCR beta CDR3 regions were amplified from RNA transcripts. A first-round RT-PCR of the TCR CDR3 used the HTBI primer set with the Qiagen OneStep RT-PCR kit. The libraries were constructed in a second round of multiplex PCR and then size-selected and purified. Libraries were sequenced paired-end with 100 bp reads on an Illumina HiSeq2000. The study's processing was this. SOAPnuke was used to process the raw data, with reads discarded if the reads contained adapters or uncalled bases, had a mean Phred below 15, or lacked an exact constant-primer or identifier match. High-quality paired reads were merged using COPE v1.2.5, and each unique nucleotide sequence was defined as a clonotype. MiTCR v1.1 was used to align clonotypes to the IMGT TRBV, TRBD and TRBJ reference segments. Only V-J combinations with frequency above 0.0001, covering about 99% of repertoires, were analysed. The TCS score was defined as F50 (clonal expansion) divided by E x V (chaos), with BLOSUM62-based TCRdist calculated between CDR3 peptides within each V-J. Welch's t-statistics and random forest reduced fewer than 600 V-J features to under 15, which were used in a naive Bayes classifier (R e1071). TCRdb reran the public reads through fastp at Q25 and MiXCR, keeping productive beta chains. Rows matching on CDR3 protein sequence are summarized as one entry with the most common DNA and genes. It is TCRdb's table, rather than the study itself, that gives the V and J calls and clone size. The sample profile shows approximately 330,000 distinct CDR3 sequences; about 21% of them were found once. The top ten clonotypes cover less than 65% of the sample.

A patient counted as having stable Graves' hyperthyroidism if no progression to ophthalmopathy occurred over 18 months of follow-up. The hyperthyroidism patients were between 18 and 65 years old and newly diagnosed, with a disease duration of less than 2 months. Any patient with an uncontrolled infection, another autoimmune disease, pregnancy or lactation was excluded. Diagnoses were established on the basis of clinical symptoms, serum thyroxine and TRAb, thyroid ultrasound, and orbital computed tomography. PBMCs were separated from 8 to 10 ml of fresh peripheral blood using Ficoll-Paque density gradient centrifugation. Total RNA was extracted with Trizol reagent, and quality was checked on an Agilent 2100 Bioanalyzer. Its CDR3 holds 14 amino acids, cysteine through phenylalanine. Only the CDR3 part of the read is kept: 42 bases, read in frame from the first base. Via the germline V gene, CDR1 is SGHRS and CDR2 YFSETQ. V is trimmed back by 4 bases and J by 5 bases, and the junction contains 5 bases that no gene match accounts for.

This clonotype was sampled from a woman in her forties or fifties with Graves' hyperthyroidism. Here the chain combines TRBV5-1 and TRBJ2-4; 8 bases in the middle match TRBD2. Sequencing was done on a sample of blood. The DNA reads TGCGCCAGCAGCACCCCGGGACTAGAAAACATTCAGTACTTC. This sequence encodes CASSTPGLENIQYF.